A selection of T cell receptor beta chains follows, all from one sample in a study of blood T cell repertoires in COVID-19. Clones were sequenced by immunoSEQ multiplex PCR, and TCRdb holds only the in-frame ones, with some missing. Here the sample spans nearly 90,000 clones, 88% being singletons. Sequencing was done on a sample of peripheral blood. All receptors derive from a man in his 60s with acute or convalescent COVID-19. The CDR3 runs from the conserved cysteine through the conserved F or W. Fields, in order: J gene, V gene, clone size, D gene, CDR3 protein, CDR3 DNA. D genes are given only for firm matches. Only some rows state a clone size, as once, few, many or a class for expanded clones.

TRBJ2-7	TRBV9	.	.	CASSANYEQYF	TGTGCCAGCAGCGCTAACTACGAGCAGTACTTC
TRBJ2-5	TRBV10-3	.	TRBD2	CATRGAGGQETQYF	TGTGCCACCAGGGGTGCGGGGGGCCAGGAGACCCAGTACTTC
TRBJ2-3	TRBV24-1	.	.	CATEDRFTDTQYF	TGTGCCACTGAGGACAGATTCACAGATACGCAGTATTTT
TRBJ1-1	TRBV19	.	.	CASSSGSNTEAFF	TGTGCCAGTAGTTCCGGGAGTAACACTGAAGCTTTCTTT
TRBJ1-2	TRBV5-6	.	TRBD1	CASIQGADYGYTF	TGTGCCAGCATACAGGGGGCGGACTATGGCTACACCTTC
TRBJ2-7	TRBV12-3/TRBV12-4	.	.	CASSHSSYEQYF	TGTGCCAGCAGTCACAGTAGCTACGAGCAGTACTTC
TRBJ1-4	TRBV6-5	.	.	CASSFDSANEKLFF	TGTGCCAGCAGCTTCGACAGTGCGAATGAAAAACTGTTTTTT
TRBJ1-2	TRBV5-1	.	TRBD1	CASSQDRGYGYTF	TGCGCCAGCAGCCAGGACAGGGGTTATGGCTACACCTTC
TRBJ2-1	TRBV24-1	.	.	CATAVVRGSGLGLEQFF	TGTGCCACCGCCGTAGTAAGAGGGAGCGGTCTTGGTCTTGAGCAGTTCTTC
TRBJ2-5	TRBV6-5	.	TRBD2	CASRTTSGGETQYF	TGTGCCAGCAGGACGACTAGCGGGGGGGAGACCCAGTACTTC
TRBJ1-4	TRBV30	.	.	CAWSGGPTNEKLFF	TGTGCCTGGAGTGGGGGGCCAACTAATGAAAAACTGTTTTTT
TRBJ1-2	TRBV29-1	.	TRBD1	CSVEQGARGYTF	TGCAGCGTTGAACAGGGGGCTCGTGGCTACACCTTC
TRBJ2-3	TRBV7-3	.	TRBD2	CASSSLAGANTDTQYF	TGTGCCAGCAGCTCCTTAGCGGGGGCGAACACAGATACGCAGTATTTT
TRBJ2-5	TRBV7-9	few	TRBD1	CASSLPGGARQETQYF	TGTGCCAGCAGCTTACCAGGGGGCGCGAGACAAGAGACCCAGTACTTC
TRBJ1-4	TRBV7-8	.	.	CASSLAHSSNEKLFF	TGTGCCAGCAGCTTAGCTCACAGCTCTAATGAAAAACTGTTTTTT
TRBJ1-6	TRBV6-5	.	TRBD1	CASSTGGTGSSPLHF	TGTGCCAGCAGCACAGGTGGGACAGGGAGTTCACCCCTCCACTTT
TRBJ1-1	TRBV6-1	.	.	CASSRMNTEAFF	TGTGCCAGCAGTCGTATGAACACTGAAGCTTTCTTT
TRBJ1-4	TRBV4-1	.	TRBD1	CASSQDRGVNEKLFF	TGCGCCAGCAGCCAAGACAGGGGGGTTAATGAAAAACTGTTTTTT
TRBJ2-3	TRBV5-4	.	TRBD1	CASSATGEDTQYF	TGTGCCAGCAGCGCTACAGGGGAAGATACGCAGTATTTT
TRBJ2-2	TRBV19	few	.	CASSTRRGTSENTGELFF	TGTGCCAGTAGTACCAGACGAGGGACAAGCGAGAACACCGGGGAGCTGTTTTTT
TRBJ2-2	TRBV9	.	TRBD2	CASSVGIAGEGAGELFF	TGTGCCAGCAGCGTAGGTATAGCGGGAGAAGGGGCCGGGGAGCTGTTTTTT
TRBJ1-5	TRBV27	.	TRBD1	CASSPGTGGWYQPQHF	TGTGCCAGCAGTCCCGGGACAGGGGGCTGGTACCAGCCCCAGCATTTT
TRBJ2-5	TRBV3-1/TRBV3-2	.	TRBD2	CASSQDRGGLAAQETQYF	TGTGCCAGCAGCCAAGATAGGGGTGGACTAGCGGCACAAGAGACCCAGTACTTC